A selection of T cell receptor beta chains follows, all from one sample in a study of shared clonotypes between healthy human individuals. Profiled with immunoSEQ multiplex PCR; TCRdb holds only in-frame clones, not every one. The table records roughly 2 million clones, about 95% of them present only once. The sequencing input was naive CD4+ T cells sorted from blood. These receptors came from a man aged 18 to 30 in good health. CDR3s include the opening cysteine and the closing phenylalanine or tryptophan. D genes are given only for firm matches. Rows may omit the clone size; those that give it use once, few, many or a size class.

D gene | J gene | CDR3 length | clone size | V gene | CDR3 DNA | CDR3 protein
. | TRBJ2-7 | 15 | . | TRBV2 | TGTGCCAGCAGCGTTAGCCGTTCGACTAGCTACGAGCAGTACTTC | CASSVSRSTSYEQYF
. | TRBJ1-4 | 15 | . | TRBV27 | TGTGCCAGCAGTTTAGTTGGAGCGTCGAATGAAAAACTGTTTTTT | CASSLVGASNEKLFF
TRBD1 | TRBJ1-3 | 16 | . | TRBV2 | TGTGCCAGCAGTGACCCGGGACAGGTTTCTGGAAACACCATATATTTT | CASSDPGQVSGNTIYF
. | TRBJ1-2 | 16 | . | TRBV28 | TGTGCCAGCAGTCCCCCCTCTGGCCTTCTCAACTATGGCTACACCTTC | CASSPPSGLLNYGYTF
. | TRBJ1-5 | 18 | . | TRBV19 | TGTGCCAGTAGTCTGGGCCCTGGGGCTGTTTATAGCAATCAGCCCCAGCATTTT | CASSLGPGAVYSNQPQHF
. | TRBJ2-7 | 15 | . | TRBV5-6 | TGTGCCAGCAGCTTGGGTGCTTTTCCTCCCTACGAGCAGTACTTC | CASSLGAFPPYEQYF
TRBD1 | TRBJ2-7 | 15 | . | TRBV9 | TGTGCCAGCAGCGTGCTACAGGGGGCTGGTAGCGAGCAGTACTTC | CASSVLQGAGSEQYF
TRBD2 | TRBJ2-3 | 17 | once | TRBV11-2 | TGTGCCAGCAGCGCAGTCCCGGGACTAGTGGGCACAGATACGCAGTATTTT | CASSAVPGLVGTDTQYF
TRBD2 | TRBJ2-5 | 18 | once | TRBV9 | TGTGCCAGCAGCGTAGGGACTAGCGGTTGGGTTGGACAAGAGACCCAGTACTTC | CASSVGTSGWVGQETQYF
. | TRBJ2-7 | 14 | . | TRBV11-2 | TGTGCCAGCAGCTTCCAAACGGGACCCTACGAGCAGTACTTC | CASSFQTGPYEQYF
. | TRBJ1-2 | 13 | . | TRBV6-5 | TGTGCCAGCATCGACCCGGCCGGGGTCGGCTACACCTTC | CASIDPAGVGYTF
. | TRBJ1-2 | 15 | . | TRBV28 | TGTGCCAGCAGTTCTAATAAACGGCTGGAAGTTGGCTACACCTTC | CASSSNKRLEVGYTF
. | TRBJ1-2 | 14 | . | TRBV5-1 | TGCGCCAGCAGCTTGGCTCCAGCTAACTATGGCTACACCTTC | CASSLAPANYGYTF
. | TRBJ1-5 | 16 | . | TRBV4-3 | TGCGCCAGCAGCCAAGAAATGGCAGGGGGCAATCAGCCCCAGCATTTT | CASSQEMAGGNQPQHF
. | TRBJ2-7 | 15 | . | TRBV6-5 | TGTGCCAGCAGTTACTCGATTAGGGGGGAGTACGAGCAGTACTTC | CASSYSIRGEYEQYF
. | TRBJ1-6 | 16 | . | TRBV2 | TGTGCCAGCAGTGACGGGCGGAGCTCCTATAATTCACCCCTCCACTTT | CASSDGRSSYNSPLHF
. | TRBJ2-7 | 13 | . | TRBV30 | TGTGCCTGGAGTCCATCCCCGGGATACGAGCAGTACTTC | CAWSPSPGYEQYF
. | TRBJ2-3 | 13 | . | TRBV6-5 | TGTGCCAGCACCCGGAGGGAAACAGATACGCAGTATTTT | CASTRRETDTQYF
TRBD1 | TRBJ2-7 | 14 | . | TRBV27 | TGTGCCAGCAGCACAGGGGCTAACTCCTACGAGCAGTACTTC | CASSTGANSYEQYF
TRBD1 | TRBJ1-5 | 14 | . | TRBV18 | TGTGCCAGCTCAACTCTCGACAGGGATCAGCCCCAGCATTTT | CASSTLDRDQPQHF
TRBD1 | TRBJ2-3 | 17 | once | TRBV10-3 | TGTGCCATCAGGGGGACAGGGGGCCTCTACGACACAGATACGCAGTATTTT | CAIRGTGGLYDTDTQYF
TRBD2 | TRBJ2-7 | 15 | few | TRBV7-9 | TGTGCCAGCAGCTTAGGGGGACTAGCGGGAGACGAGCAGTACTTC | CASSLGGLAGDEQYF
. | TRBJ1-6 | 15 | once | TRBV27 | TGTGCCAGCAGTCCCGGGGCTCCCTATAATTCACCCCTCCACTTT | CASSPGAPYNSPLHF
TRBD1 | TRBJ1-2 | 15 | . | TRBV4-3 | TGCGCCAGCAGCCAAGATCGGACAGGGAACTATGGCTACACCTTC | CASSQDRTGNYGYTF
. | TRBJ1-4 | 14 | . | TRBV5-4 | TGTGCCAGCAGCCCCCCCCGCCTAAATGAAAAACTGTTTTTT | CASSPPRLNEKLFF
. | TRBJ1-3 | 15 | . | TRBV6-6 | TGTGCCAGCAGTTACGAGGGATACTCTGGAAACACCATATATTTT | CASSYEGYSGNTIYF
TRBD1 | TRBJ2-7 | 18 | . | TRBV18 | TGTGCCAGCTCAAAAACCACAGGGCCGGGACAGGGGATCCACGAGCAGTACTTC | CASSKTTGPGQGIHEQYF
. | TRBJ1-1 | 13 | . | TRBV5-1 | TGCGCCAGCAGATACGACGGGAACACTGAAGCTTTCTTT | CASRYDGNTEAFF
TRBD1 | TRBJ2-3 | 16 | . | TRBV6-5 | TGTGCCAGCAGTTTTAGGACAGGTTTTATTCAAGATACGCAGTATTTT | CASSFRTGFIQDTQYF
. | TRBJ1-2 | 12 | . | TRBV6-6 | TGTGCCAGCACCACTCAGCGGAATGGCTACACCTTC | CASTTQRNGYTF
. | TRBJ1-6 | 13 | . | TRBV11-2 | TGTGCCAGCAGCTTACCAGGGGTCTCACCCCTCCACTTT | CASSLPGVSPLHF
TRBD1 | TRBJ1-2 | 16 | . | TRBV4-1 | TGCGCCAGCAGCCAAGAGGGGACAGGGTCTTCTTCTGGCTACACCTTC | CASSQEGTGSSSGYTF
TRBD1 | TRBJ1-2 | 12 | . | TRBV6-5 | TGTGCCAGCAGCCGACAGGGAAATGGCTACACCTTC | CASSRQGNGYTF
. | TRBJ2-5 | 14 | . | TRBV6-1 | TGTGCCAGCAGTTCAGGGAAGTCAGGAGAGACCCAGTACTTC | CASSSGKSGETQYF
TRBD1 | TRBJ2-7 | 14 | . | TRBV19 | TGTGCCAGTAGCCCGACAGGGAACTCCTACGAGCAGTACTTC | CASSPTGNSYEQYF
. | TRBJ2-4 | 13 | once | TRBV29-1 | TGCAGCGTTGAAGTAGGAGGTGGGAACATTCAGTACTTC | CSVEVGGGNIQYF
. | TRBJ1-1 | 11 | . | TRBV6-1 | TGTGCCAGCAGTGGGAGGACTGAAGCTTTCTTT | CASSGRTEAFF
TRBD2 | TRBJ2-5 | 16 | . | TRBV9 | TGTGCCAGCAGTTTTAGCGGGAACGAGAAGTGGGAGACCCAGTACTTC | CASSFSGNEKWETQYF
TRBD1 | TRBJ2-7 | 16 | . | TRBV6-6 | TGTGCCAGCACCCCAAGGCCGGGACAGGTTTCCTACGAGCAGTACTTC | CASTPRPGQVSYEQYF
TRBD2 | TRBJ2-1 | 19 | . | TRBV7-9 | TGTGCCAGCAGCTTCTGGGTTAGCGGGGCCTGGCGCGCCTACAATGAGCAGTTCTTC | CASSFWVSGAWRAYNEQFF
. | TRBJ1-2 | 10 | . | TRBV6-1 | TGTGCCAGCAGTGAAGAGGGGTACACCTTC | CASSEEGYTF
TRBD1 | TRBJ1-1 | 18 | . | TRBV9 | TGTGCCAGCAGCGACCAGGCCGGGACAGGTCACCTGAACACTGAAGCTTTCTTT | CASSDQAGTGHLNTEAFF
. | TRBJ2-7 | 13 | once | TRBV21-1 | TGTGCCAGCAGCAAAGTATGGTGCCACGAGCAGTACTTC | CASSKVWCHEQYF
TRBD2 | TRBJ2-7 | 15 | . | TRBV30 | TGTGCCTGGAGTCACTTAGCGGGAGGGCACTATGAGCAGTACTTC | CAWSHLAGGHYEQYF
TRBD2 | TRBJ2-2 | 16 | . | TRBV9 | TGTGCCAGCAGCGTAGGGGCGGGAGCGAACACCGGGGAGCTGTTTTTT | CASSVGAGANTGELFF
. | TRBJ1-4 | 11 | . | TRBV27 | TGTGCCAGCAGGGGGCCTGGGAAACTGTTTTTT | CASRGPGKLFF
TRBD1 | TRBJ1-2 | 17 | . | TRBV5-4 | TGTGCCAGCAGCTTGGAGAGGGGACAGGTCGACCTTTATGGCTACACCTTC | CASSLERGQVDLYGYTF
TRBD1 | TRBJ1-1 | 14 | . | TRBV2 | TGTGCCAGCAGTGGGGGACAGCTTATACCTGAAGCTTTCTTT | CASSGGQLIPEAFF
TRBD2 | TRBJ2-7 | 13 | . | TRBV29-1 | TGCAGCGTTGGGGTAGCGGGACCCTACGAGCAGTACTTC | CSVGVAGPYEQYF
. | TRBJ1-1 | 14 | . | TRBV11-2 | TGTGCCAGCAGCCCGGCCAACGTGAACACTGAAGCTTTCTTT | CASSPANVNTEAFF
. | TRBJ2-7 | 14 | . | TRBV7-2 | TGTGCCAGCAGCTTGGGCGGGCTGAGGCGGGAGCAGTACTTC | CASSLGGLRREQYF
. | TRBJ2-5 | 14 | . | TRBV11-2 | TGTGCCAGCAGCTCGCTAGCGAGTTTGGAGACCCAGTACTTC | CASSSLASLETQYF
TRBD2 | TRBJ2-7 | 12 | . | TRBV18 | TGTGCCAGCTCACCGGGACTAGCGGGGGTTGTATTC | CASSPGLAGVVF
TRBD1 | TRBJ1-4 | 16 | . | TRBV7-9 | TGTGCCAGCAGCTTATCACAGGGGGCGACTAGTGAAAAACTGTTTTTT | CASSLSQGATSEKLFF
. | TRBJ2-3 | 13 | . | TRBV18 | TGTGCCAGCTCACCTGGGGGTACAGATACGCAGTATTTT | CASSPGGTDTQYF
. | TRBJ2-7 | 15 | . | TRBV14 | TGTGCCAGCAGCCTTACCCAGACGGTCTCCTACGAGCAGTACTTC | CASSLTQTVSYEQYF
TRBD2 | TRBJ2-1 | 15 | once | TRBV18 | TGTGCCAGCTCACCGGGACTAGCGGGAGTTGATGAGCAGTTCTTC | CASSPGLAGVDEQFF
. | TRBJ1-1 | 14 | . | TRBV6-1 | TGTGCCAGCAGCATACAGGGTCCGGGAACTGAAGCTTTCTTT | CASSIQGPGTEAFF
TRBD1 | TRBJ2-5 | 13 | once | TRBV5-1 | TGCGCCAGCAGACAGGGGGCCCAAGAGACCCAGTACTTC | CASRQGAQETQYF